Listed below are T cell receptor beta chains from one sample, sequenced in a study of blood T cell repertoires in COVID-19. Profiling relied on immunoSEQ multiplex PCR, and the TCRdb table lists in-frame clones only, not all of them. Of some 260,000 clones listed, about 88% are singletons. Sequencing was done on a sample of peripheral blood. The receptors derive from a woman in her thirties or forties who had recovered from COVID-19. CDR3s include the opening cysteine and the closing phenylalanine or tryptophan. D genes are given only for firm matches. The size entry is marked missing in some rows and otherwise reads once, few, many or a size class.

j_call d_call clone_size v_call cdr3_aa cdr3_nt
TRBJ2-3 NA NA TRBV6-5 CASRQGWRADTQYF TGTGCCAGCAGGCAGGGTTGGAGGGCAGATACGCAGTATTTT
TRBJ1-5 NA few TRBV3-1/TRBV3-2 CASSQEKTGEPQHF TGTGCCAGCAGCCAGGAAAAGACGGGGGAGCCCCAGCATTTT
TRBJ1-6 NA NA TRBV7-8 CASSLTYNSPLHF TGTGCCAGCAGCTTAACATATAATTCACCCCTCCACTTT
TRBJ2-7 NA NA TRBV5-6 CASSLDTAYEQYF TGTGCCAGCAGCCTGGACACCGCCTACGAGCAGTACTTC
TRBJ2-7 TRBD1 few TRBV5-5 CASSFRTGGVEYEQYF TGTGCCAGCAGCTTCCGGACAGGGGGCGTGGAGTACGAGCAGTACTTC
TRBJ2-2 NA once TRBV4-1 CASRSYVGGFSTGELFF TGCGCCAGCAGATCTTACGTGGGGGGATTTAGCACCGGGGAGCTGTTTTTT
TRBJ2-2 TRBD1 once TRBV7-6 CASSLERGRDTGELFF TGTGCCAGCAGCTTAGAAAGGGGGCGAGACACCGGGGAGCTGTTTTTT
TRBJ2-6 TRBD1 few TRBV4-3 CASSQGTGFSGANVLTF TGCGCCAGCAGCCAGGGGACAGGGTTCTCTGGGGCCAACGTCCTGACTTTC
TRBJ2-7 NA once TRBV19 CASTPGWPYEQYF TGTGCCAGTACGCCCGGGTGGCCCTACGAGCAGTACTTC
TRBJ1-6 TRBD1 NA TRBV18 CASSRDRGYNSPLHF TGTGCCAGCTCCCGGGACAGGGGGTATAATTCACCCCTCCACTTT
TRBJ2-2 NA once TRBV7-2 CASSPPARPNTGELFF TGTGCCAGCAGCCCCCCTGCCAGGCCGAACACCGGGGAGCTGTTTTTT
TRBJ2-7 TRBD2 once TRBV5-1 CASSLAPSGGSSSYEQYF TGCGCCAGCAGCTTGGCCCCTAGCGGGGGTTCGAGCTCCTACGAGCAGTACTTC
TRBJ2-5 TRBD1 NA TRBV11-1 CASSQGTGGLTTQYF TGTGCCAGCAGCCAGGGGACAGGGGGGCTGACGACCCAGTACTTC
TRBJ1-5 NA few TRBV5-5 CASSLARDSNQPQHF TGTGCCAGCAGCTTGGCCCGGGATAGCAATCAGCCCCAGCATTTT
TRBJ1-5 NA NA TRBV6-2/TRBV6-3 CASSYTPDSSNQPQHF TGTGCCAGCAGTTACACCCCGGACAGCAGCAATCAGCCCCAGCATTTT
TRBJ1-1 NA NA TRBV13 CASSDDRVDRPVNTEAFF TGTGCCAGCAGCGACGATAGGGTCGACAGGCCCGTGAACACTGAAGCTTTCTTT
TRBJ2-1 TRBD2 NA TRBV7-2 CASSLTPSGRADNEQFF TGTGCCAGCAGCTTAACCCCTAGCGGGAGGGCCGACAATGAGCAGTTCTTC
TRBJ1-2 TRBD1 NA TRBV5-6 CASTDSGTGGNYGYTF TGTGCCAGCACAGATTCCGGGACAGGGGGTAACTATGGCTACACCTTC
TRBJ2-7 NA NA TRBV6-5 CASRRTDLSGYEQYF TGTGCCAGCAGAAGGACAGATCTTTCAGGGTACGAGCAGTACTTC
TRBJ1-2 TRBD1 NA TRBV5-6 CASKRTGENYGYTF TGTGCCAGCAAGAGGACAGGGGAGAACTATGGCTACACCTTC
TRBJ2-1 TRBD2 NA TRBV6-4 CASSRLAGEGNEQFF TGTGCCAGCAGCCGACTAGCGGGAGAGGGCAATGAGCAGTTCTTC
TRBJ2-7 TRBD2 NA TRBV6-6 CASSLAGDRYEQYF TGTGCCAGCAGTCTAGCGGGAGATAGGTACGAGCAGTACTTC
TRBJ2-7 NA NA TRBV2 CASRIFTGNEQYF TGTGCCAGCAGAATTTTCACAGGGAACGAGCAGTACTTC
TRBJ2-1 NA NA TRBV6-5 CASSSIRGNEQFF TGTGCCAGCAGTTCTATCAGGGGAAATGAGCAGTTCTTC
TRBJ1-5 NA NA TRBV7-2 CASTPVSGGNQPQHF TGTGCCAGCACCCCCGTGTCGGGGGGCAATCAGCCCCAGCATTTT
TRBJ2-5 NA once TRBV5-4 CASSLSGGVGETQYF TGTGCCAGCAGCTTGTCCGGGGGTGTCGGGGAGACCCAGTACTTC
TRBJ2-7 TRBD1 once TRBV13 CASSPQTGVWEQYF TGTGCCAGCAGCCCACAGACAGGGGTCTGGGAGCAGTACTTC
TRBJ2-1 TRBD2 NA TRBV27 CASSLLRGLAGKSSYNEQFF TGTGCCAGCAGTTTATTGCGTGGACTAGCGGGAAAGAGCTCCTACAATGAGCAGTTCTTC
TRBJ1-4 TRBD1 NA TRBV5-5 CASSADRGRITNEKLFF TGTGCCAGCAGCGCGGACAGGGGGCGTATCACTAATGAAAAACTGTTTTTT